A selection of T cell receptor beta chains follows, all from one sample in a study of cytomegalovirus exposure and HLA in healthy donors. Clones were read by immunoSEQ multiplex PCR, and TCRdb kept only the in-frame ones, dropping some. The sample lists some 130,000 clones; 60% to 85% were seen once. Sequenced sample: PBMCs. Receptor source: a male donor in good health and CMV-seropositive. The CDR3 runs from the conserved cysteine through the conserved F or W. The D gene is left open where the match is weak. Clone size is shown for a subset of rows, as once, few, many or a class of expanded clone.

TGTGCCAGCAGCCAAGTCTTAGCGGGAGGGCCCCCCTACAATGAGCAGTTCTTC CASSQVLAGGPPYNEQFF TRBV4-2 TRBD2 few TRBJ2-1
TGTGCCAGCAGTTACGATCCAGGGGGCAGCTATGGCTACACCTTC CASSYDPGGSYGYTF TRBV6-5 TRBD1 few TRBJ1-2
TGTGCCAGCAGTGACCAACAGGGGGCATGGTATGGCTACACCTTC CASSDQQGAWYGYTF TRBV6-1 TRBD1 - TRBJ1-2
TGTGCCAGCAGGGTACCAGGGGGCGACACCTATAATTCACCCCTCCACTTT CASRVPGGDTYNSPLHF TRBV2 TRBD1 - TRBJ1-6
TGTGCCAGCCGGACTGTCGCCTACGAGCAGTACTTC CASRTVAYEQYF TRBV6-1 - - TRBJ2-7
TGTGCCAGCAGTGACCCATCCGATACGCAGTATTTT CASSDPSDTQYF TRBV6-1 - - TRBJ2-3
TGTGCCAGCAGTCGACTAGCGGGGGGCACAGATACGCAGTATTTT CASSRLAGGTDTQYF TRBV6-1 TRBD2 - TRBJ2-3
TGTGCCTGGAGTTACGGCGGTGGCACCGGGGAGCTGTTTTTT CAWSYGGGTGELFF TRBV30 - - TRBJ2-2
TGTGCCAGCAGTTTAGGACAGGTGAACACTGAAGCTTTCTTT CASSLGQVNTEAFF TRBV28 TRBD1 - TRBJ1-1
TGTGCCAGCAGTGATTCGCACGGGACTGAAGCTTTCTTT CASSDSHGTEAFF TRBV6-1 - few TRBJ1-1
TGTGCCAGCAGCCGGGACAGCCTATCCTACGAGCAGTACTTC CASSRDSLSYEQYF TRBV11-2 TRBD1 few TRBJ2-7
TGCGCCAGCAGCCAAGAAGGGTCCACAGGGGGACATAGCAATCAGCCCCAGCATTTT CASSQEGSTGGHSNQPQHF TRBV4-1 TRBD1 - TRBJ1-5
TGTGCCAGCAGTCTTTTGGACAGGGAGGCCGAGCAGTACTTC CASSLLDREAEQYF TRBV27 TRBD1 - TRBJ2-7
TGTGCCAGCAGCTTGGTTGCTACCTACGAGCAGTACTTC CASSLVATYEQYF TRBV5-6 - once TRBJ2-7
TGTGCCAGCAGCTTAGATGGTCTAGCACGGAATGAGCAGTTCTTC CASSLDGLARNEQFF TRBV11-3 - - TRBJ2-1
TGTGCCAGCAGTTCCCTGCTTACAGGGGGCGCGAAGGATCAGCCCCAGCATTTT CASSSLLTGGAKDQPQHF TRBV28 TRBD1 - TRBJ1-5
TGTGCCAGCAGCTTGGGGCCCGGGACTAGCGGGACAGATACGCAGTATTTT CASSLGPGTSGTDTQYF TRBV5-4 TRBD2 - TRBJ2-3
TGTGCCAGCAGTGCAGGAACAGCTTTCTTT CASSAGTAFF TRBV25-1 - once TRBJ1-1
TGTGCCAGCAGCCCGGGACAGGGCCCGGGAACTGAAGCTTTCTTT CASSPGQGPGTEAFF TRBV6-4 TRBD1 - TRBJ1-1
TGCAGCGTTGAGTGGAGCGGCGGCTACACCTTC CSVEWSGGYTF TRBV29-1 - - TRBJ1-2
TGTGCCAGTAGTATGGTGACTCAGAACACTGAAGCTTTCTTT CASSMVTQNTEAFF TRBV19 - - TRBJ1-1
TGCGCCAGCAGCCAAGTAATCGGAGGGAGCGGCAATGAAAAACTGTTTTTT CASSQVIGGSGNEKLFF TRBV4-1 - - TRBJ1-4
TGTGCCAGCAGCGGGGGACTAGCGGCACACACAGATACGCAGTATTTT CASSGGLAAHTDTQYF TRBV9 TRBD2 - TRBJ2-3
TGTGCCAGTAGTATTCCAGATTATAGCAATCAGCCCCAGCATTTT CASSIPDYSNQPQHF TRBV19 - few TRBJ1-5
TGCGCCAGCAGTGTTCGCCTAGCGGGAATGGGAACCGGGGAGCTGTTTTTT CASSVRLAGMGTGELFF TRBV10-1 TRBD2 - TRBJ2-2
TGTGCCAGCAGCCCCGGGACACCGAACTATGGCTACACCTTC CASSPGTPNYGYTF TRBV13 - - TRBJ1-2
TGCAGCGTTGAAGTCGCGACTACTAGCGGGGTAATCTACGAGCAGTACTTC CSVEVATTSGVIYEQYF TRBV29-1 TRBD2 - TRBJ2-7
TGTGCCACCAGCGCTCCACGTGAGGCTGTCTACAATGAGCAGTTCTTC CATSAPREAVYNEQFF TRBV15 - - TRBJ2-1
TGCGCCAGCGGCCCCGGGACAGGGAACGAAAAACTGTTTTTT CASGPGTGNEKLFF TRBV5-1 TRBD1 - TRBJ1-4
TGCGCCAGCAGCGCCTCGGACAGGGGGGACGGCTACACCTTC CASSASDRGDGYTF TRBV5-1 TRBD1 - TRBJ1-2
TGTGCCAGCTCACCATTCTCATCGACTAGCGGGGGAGTTACCGGGGAGCTGTTTTTT CASSPFSSTSGGVTGELFF TRBV18 TRBD2 once TRBJ2-2
TGTGCCAGCAGCTTAGCTCTAGCGCTCGAGCAGTACTTC CASSLALALEQYF TRBV7-2 - few TRBJ2-7
TGTGCCAGCAGTGAAGGAGGGAGATTTGGAAACACCATATATTTT CASSEGGRFGNTIYF TRBV6-1 - - TRBJ1-3
TGTGCCAGCAGCTCCCTGAGCGTGGCGGGTTCGGCTGAAGCTTTCTTT CASSSLSVAGSAEAFF TRBV5-4 - - TRBJ1-1
TGCGCCAGCAGCCAGACTAGCGGGGGACAAATCTACGAGCAGTACTTC CASSQTSGGQIYEQYF TRBV4-1 TRBD2 - TRBJ2-7
TGTGCCAGCAGCTCCCAGGGTATGGGAGGCTACACCTTC CASSSQGMGGYTF TRBV6-4 - few TRBJ1-2
TGTGCCAGCAGTCTCATTGGGACAGGGTTCTACGAGCAGTACTTC CASSLIGTGFYEQYF TRBV27 TRBD1 - TRBJ2-7
TGTGCCAGCAGCACCAGGACAGGGGGCTACGAGCAGTACTTC CASSTRTGGYEQYF TRBV13 TRBD1 few TRBJ2-7
TGTGCCAGCAGTTACTCGAAGACTAGCGCCCAAGAGACCCAGTACTTC CASSYSKTSAQETQYF TRBV6-5 TRBD2 - TRBJ2-5
TGTGCCAGCAGTCCAACCAGGGAATTGAGCTCCTACAATGAGCAGTTCTTC CASSPTRELSSYNEQFF TRBV11-1 - few TRBJ2-1
TGCGCCAGCCACAGGGGCTCCTACGAGCAGTACTTC CASHRGSYEQYF TRBV5-1 TRBD1 - TRBJ2-7
TGTGCCAGCAGTTCACGGACTAGCGGGGGGGCAGATACGCAGTATTTT CASSSRTSGGADTQYF TRBV6-4 TRBD2 - TRBJ2-3
TGCGCCAGCAGCCAAGATCGTTCCGGGTATGAAGCTTTCTTT CASSQDRSGYEAFF TRBV5-4 - - TRBJ1-1
TGTGCCAGCAGTTACTCCCCTGACAGGGGGTATGGCTACACCTTC CASSYSPDRGYGYTF TRBV6-5 TRBD1 few TRBJ1-2
TGTGCCAGCAGTGATAGTACGAGCTCCTATAATTCACCCCTCCACTTT CASSDSTSSYNSPLHF TRBV2 - - TRBJ1-6
TGTGCCAGCAGTAAACAAGCGGGGTCGGAGACCCAGTACTTC CASSKQAGSETQYF TRBV27 TRBD2 - TRBJ2-5
TGTGCCAGCAGAGCGGGAACCTACGAGCAGTACTTC CASRAGTYEQYF TRBV2 TRBD2 - TRBJ2-7
TGTGCCAGCAGTTTTTCGGAGGCTGGAAACACCATATATTTT CASSFSEAGNTIYF TRBV28 - - TRBJ1-3
TGTGCCAGCAGTTTGGTTGTCGGGGGGCGACATGGCTACACCTTC CASSLVVGGRHGYTF TRBV27 - - TRBJ1-2
TGTGCCAGCAGCGTTGCCGGGACAGGGTTCTATGAGCAGTTCTTC CASSVAGTGFYEQFF TRBV9 TRBD1 - TRBJ2-1
TGTGCCAGCCAGGGGAATGCCAACTATGGCTACACCTTC CASQGNANYGYTF TRBV6-5 - - TRBJ1-2